The 29 T cell receptor beta chains presented below share a single source sample, sequenced in a study of T cells in Graves' hyperthyroidism and ophthalmopathy. TCR beta CDR3 regions were amplified from RNA. During a first-round RT-PCR of the TCR CDR3, the HTBI primer set was used. TCRdb re-called the multiplex PCR reads through MiXCR, storing one row per CDR3 protein. The data show some 490,000 distinct CDR3 sequences, with roughly 23% seen just once and about 53% held by the top ten. Material for sequencing was blood. The receptors shown here come from a woman aged 70 to 79 with Graves' ophthalmopathy.

The V call is TRBV2, the J call TRBJ1-6; D remains ambiguous. This CDR3 has 13 amino acids. Germline assignment: CDR1 SNHLY and CDR2 FYNNEI. V lost 4 bases and J 7 bases, leaving 8 bases between the germline ends. The chain's CDR3 is CASSGLENSPLHF. In DNA form, the CDR3 reads TGTGCCAGCAGTGGTCTGGAAAATTCACCCCTCCACTTT.

The sample holds a few counts of this clonotype. This chain uses TRBV20-1 with TRBJ2-5; D gene ambiguous. V lost 2 bases and J 0 bases, leaving 7 bases between the germline ends. The CDR3 is made up of 13 amino acids. CDR1 is DFQATT and CDR2 is SNEGSKA in the germline V gene (reference sequence). The CDR3 sequence is CSARLVYQETQYF. DNA of the CDR3: TGCAGTGCTAGACTAGTCTACCAAGAGACCCAGTACTTC.

There are a few counts of this clonotype. This chain connects TRBV6-1 to TRBJ2-2, with TRBD2 identical over 7 bases. CDR1 and CDR2 from the germline V gene are MNHNS and SASEGT. Trimming removed 2 bases from V and 7 bases from J; junction bases left unmatched: 7. The CDR3 contains 15 residues. CDR3 amino acids: CASSEIGGYGGELFF. The CDR3, as DNA: TGTGCCAGCAGTGAAATCGGGGGGTATGGCGGGGAGCTGTTTTTT.

The rearrangement joins TRBV5-4 to TRBJ1-2, with a weak D call TRBD1 (6 bases). CDR3 length: 14 residues. V was clipped by 6 bases and J by 7 bases, with 19 bases between them. Germline CDR1 is SGHNT and CDR2 is YYREEE (reference sequence). Written as DNA, the CDR3 is TGTGCCAGCACCATGTCGCGGGGGCCAGGTGGCTACACCTTC. This sequence encodes CASTMSRGPGGYTF.

The V call is TRBV20-1, the J call TRBJ2-5; D possibly matches TRBD1 or TRBD2 (5 bases each). The CDR3 covers 13 residues. V was shortened by 3 bases and J by 2 bases, with 10 bases between the two germline ends. Germline CDR1 is DFQATT and CDR2 is SNEGSKA (reference sequence). The CDR3 DNA sequence: TGCAGTGCTAGCCCGGGACGGCAAGAGACCCAGTACTTC. The encoded protein is CSASPGRQETQYF.

This clonotype was recorded a few times. The chain couples TRBV20-1 to TRBJ2-1, with 8 positions matching TRBD1. Per germline, CDR1 DFQATT and CDR2 SNEGSKA (reference sequence). Unmatched junction bases numbered 4, after V lost 2 bases and J lost 1 base. CDR3 size: 15 residues. The chain's CDR3 is CSARPYRGSYNEQFF. CDR3 in DNA: TGCAGTGCTAGACCTTACAGGGGGTCCTACAATGAGCAGTTCTTC.

V and J are TRBV4-3 and TRBJ2-1; D is undetermined. The CDR3 loop spans 13 amino acids. V was cut by 4 bases and J by 7 bases, with 11 bases left in between. Germline V gives CDR1 LGHNA, CDR2 YSLEER. CDR3 DNA: TGCGCCAGCAGCCCTGAACTACGGAATGAGCAGTTCTTC. This gives the protein CASSPELRNEQFF.

This clonotype has a handful of counts. The chain carries TRBV27 and TRBJ2-3; D unclear. The DNA matches TRBJ1-5 better at its end, which makes the J call doubtful. The germline gives CDR1 MNHEY, CDR2 SMNVEV (reference sequence). CDR3 length: 15 amino acids. The CDR3 loop reads CASGELQSRTDTQHF. The CDR3, as DNA: TGTGCCAGCGGGGAACTGCAATCCCGCACAGATACGCAGCATTTT.

J is TRBJ2-3 and V is TRBV10-3, with D perhaps matching TRBD1 or TRBD2 (7 bases each). The CDR3 covers 16 residues. With 5 bases removed from V and 5 bases from J, the gap between germline ends came to 20 bases. The germline CDR1 and CDR2 sequences are ENHRY and SYGVKD. CDR3 residues: CAISPAGGGMRDTQYF. CDR3 nucleotides: TGTGCCATCAGTCCTGCAGGGGGGGGAATGAGAGATACGCAGTATTTT.

This clonotype showed up just a few times. The chain combines TRBV11-2 with TRBJ1-1; the D is unclear. CDR1 is SGHAT and CDR2 is FQNNGV in the germline V gene. The CDR3 has 17 residues. V was cut by 5 bases and J by 7 bases, with 26 bases left in between. The CDR3 spells CASSLLVFNLDKGEAFF. CDR3 DNA sequence: TGTGCCAGCAGCCTACTTGTCTTCAACTTAGACAAGGGTGAAGCTTTCTTT.

The chain uses TRBV20-1 and TRBJ2-7; D possibly matches TRBD1 or TRBD2 (5 bases each). The germline V gene encodes CDR1 DFQATT and CDR2 SNEGSKA (reference sequence). The V gene lost 3 bases and the J gene lost 3 bases, with 15 bases spanning the gap. The CDR3 has 14 amino acids. CDR3 DNA: TGCAGTGCTAGCACTCGGACGGGGCACTACGAGCAGTACTTC. This codes for CSASTRTGHYEQYF.

This clonotype has a handful of counts. This chain connects TRBV7-9 to TRBJ2-7; possibly TRBD1 for D (5 bases). CDR1 and CDR2 from the germline V gene are SEHNR and FQNEAQ (reference sequence). The CDR3 has 15 residues. Trimming left V 5 bases short and J 3 bases short, with 17 bases between. CDR3 residues: CASSQVLGQGYEQYF. DNA of the CDR3: TGTGCCAGCAGCCAAGTCCTGGGGCAGGGCTACGAGCAGTACTTC.

This clonotype showed up just a few times. J is TRBJ1-1 and V is TRBV19, with 8 positions matching TRBD1. CDR3 length: 16 residues. The germline V gene has CDR1 LNHDA and CDR2 SQIVND (reference sequence). Trimming at V came to 5 bases and at J to 3 bases, leaving 11 bases not matched to a gene. The CDR3 loop is CASSERTGFSDTEAFF. DNA of the CDR3: TGTGCCAGTAGTGAGAGGACAGGGTTTTCGGACACTGAAGCTTTCTTT.

This clonotype has more than one count but fewer than ten. The chain joins TRBV7-9 to TRBJ2-3; TRBD2 aligns across 13 bases. The CDR3 loop spans 18 amino acids. CDR1 SEHNR and CDR2 FQNEAQ come from the germline V gene (reference sequence). The V gene end was trimmed by 5 bases and the J gene end by 3 bases; junction bases not matched to a gene: 11. The CDR3 DNA reads TGTGCCAGCAGCCCAAGACTAGCGGGAGGTCTCGGGACAGATACGCAGTATTTT. It is translated as CASSPRLAGGLGTDTQYF.

This clonotype was detected only a few times. The chain uses TRBV6-1 and TRBJ2-1; no clear D. Trimming stripped 6 bases from V and 1 base from J, with 10 bases between. The CDR3 is 14 amino acids. The germline gives CDR1 MNHNS, CDR2 SASEGT. The CDR3 loop is CASSSPFSYNEQFF. In nucleotides, the CDR3 is TGTGCCAGCAGCTCTCCTTTTTCCTACAATGAGCAGTTCTTC.

This clonotype was counted a few times. This chain links TRBV6-1 with TRBJ2-3; D unresolved. Trimming stripped 6 bases from V and 1 base from J, with 17 bases between. The CDR3 consists of 16 residues. Germline loops: CDR1 MNHNS, CDR2 SASEGT. CDR3 in DNA: TGTGCCAGCAGACACTCGCAAGGCCTCGGCACAGATACGCAGTATTTT. Amino acids: CASRHSQGLGTDTQYF.

The CDR3 DNA sequence: TGTGCCAGCTCACCAACCGCCCAAGGTAACAATGAGCAGTTCTTC. Protein: CASSPTAQGNNEQFF. V gene TRBV6-1 combines with J gene TRBJ2-1, with D hard to call. This CDR3 is 15 amino acids long. The V gene's germline CDR1 is MNHNS and CDR2 SASEGT. The V and J ends lost 8 bases and 5 bases respectively, with 19 bases between them.

In regard to this clonotype: The junction shows a germline mismatch at one end, possibly a read error. The chain links TRBV28 to TRBJ1-1; D is unresolved. This CDR3 is built from 11 residues. Germline lookup yields CDR1 MDHEN and CDR2 SYDVKM. DNA of the CDR3: TGTGCCAGCAGTTTATACACTGACGCTTTCTTT. Translated, it gives CASSLYTDAFF. Together with reference TRBV28 and TRBJ1-1, the CDR3 gives the full variable domain: DVKVTQSSRYLVKRTGEKVFLECVQDMDHENMFWYRQDPGLGLRLIYFSYDVKMKEKGDIPEGYSVSREKKERFSLILESASTNQTSMYLCASSLYTDAFFGQGTRLTVV.

As to this clonotype: A much larger clone sits a single nucleotide away, making a read error possible. J is TRBJ2-4 and V is TRBV6-2 or TRBV6-3; 7 nucleotides line up with TRBD1. The length of the CDR3 is 15 residues. Germline CDR1 is MNHEY and CDR2 is SVGEGT. With V trimmed by 5 bases and J by 7 bases, 11 bases remained unmatched. CDR3 residues: CASSVHQDRRNIQYF. CDR3 coding DNA: TGTGCCAGCAGTGTTCACCAGGACAGGCGGAACATTCAGTACTTC.

Many counts were recorded for this clonotype. At one end the junction does not follow the germline gene, possibly because of a read error. This rearrangement joins TRBV11-2 to TRBJ2-7, with D perhaps TRBD2 (6 bases). The germline V gene encodes CDR1 SGHAT and CDR2 FQNNGV. The CDR3 length is 13 residues. The CDR3 protein is CASRLAATYEQYF. CDR3 in DNA: TGTGCCAGCAGGTTAGCGGCAACCTACGAGCAGTACTTC.

This clonotype was seen repeatedly, ten times or more. The chain couples TRBV6-1 to TRBJ1-4, with D tentatively TRBD1 (6 bases). The CDR3 loop spans 15 amino acids. V dropped 1 base and J dropped 6 bases, with 12 bases sitting between them. CDR1 is MNHNS and CDR2 is SASEGT in the germline V gene. The CDR3 region has the DNA TGTGCCAGCAGTGAAGTAAGGGGGGCACATGAAAAACTGTTTTTT. It codes for CASSEVRGAHEKLFF.

To note about this clonotype: A much more abundant neighbour one base away suggests this may be a read error. The chain is built from TRBV7-2 and TRBJ2-5; D is uncertain. Germline lookup yields CDR1 SGHTA and CDR2 FQGNSA. The CDR3 runs 15 residues. CDR3 nucleotide sequence: TGTGCCAGCGGCTTAAGTACCCTACCAGGAGAGACCCAGTACTTC. This sequence encodes CASGLSTLPGETQYF.

The chain couples TRBV6-2 or TRBV6-3 to TRBJ1-5; unclear D gene. Trimming stripped 10 bases from V and 6 bases from J, with 13 bases between. CDR3 length: 12 residues. The germline CDR1 and CDR2 sequences are MNHEY and SVGEGT. Here the CDR3 reads CATADGGQPQHF. For the CDR3, the DNA is TGTGCCACCGCGGATGGCGGTCAGCCCCAGCATTTT.

In this sample, this clonotype turned up a few times. One junction end disagrees with the germline gene, perhaps due to a read error. V gene TRBV6-1 combines with J gene TRBJ1-1; 11 bases are a match to TRBD1. The germline gives CDR1 MNHNS, CDR2 SASEGT. The CDR3 sequence is 15 residues long. The CDR3 sequence is CASTEFRTGGAEAFF. The CDR3 coding sequence is TGTGCCAGCACTGAATTTCGGACAGGGGGCGCTGAAGCTTTCTTT.

This clonotype was counted at least ten times. The genes are TRBV6-1 and TRBJ1-5; 7 bases are a match to TRBD1. The ends lost 3 bases at V and 7 bases at J; junction bases unmatched: 6. Germline assignment: CDR1 MNHNS and CDR2 SASEGT. The CDR3 has 14 amino acids. As DNA, the CDR3 is TGTGCCAGCAGTGAGTCAGGGGGGAGACAGCCCCAGCATTTT. It is translated as CASSESGGRQPQHF.

This chain connects TRBV19 to TRBJ1-2; 9 nucleotides align to TRBD1. The CDR3 has 14 amino acids. V gave up 7 bases and J gave up 3 bases; unmatched junction bases: 6. CDR1 is LNHDA and CDR2 is SQIVND in the germline V gene (reference sequence). DNA for the CDR3: TGTGCCAGTAACAAAGACAGGGGGGACTATGGCTACACCTTC. Its protein is CASNKDRGDYGYTF.

This clonotype was observed many times. The genes are TRBV7-2 and TRBJ2-5; 7 bases are a match to TRBD2. Germline CDR1 reads SGHTA; CDR2 reads FQGNSA. The CDR3 spans 16 residues. Trimming cost V 3 bases and J 5 bases; bases outside gene matches: 12. In nucleotides, the CDR3 is TGTGCCAGCAGCTTGGGACCAGCGGGACGGGGGGAGACCCAGTACTTC. Its protein is CASSLGPAGRGETQYF. Together with reference TRBV7-2 and TRBJ2-5, the CDR3 gives the full variable domain: GAGVSQSPSNKVTEKGKDVELRCDPISGHTALYWYRQSLGQGLEFLIYFQGNSAPDKSGLPSDRFSAERTGGSVSTLTIQRTQQEDSAVYLCASSLGPAGRGETQYFGPGTRLLVL.

The chain uses TRBV11-2 and TRBJ1-2; 7 bases are a match to TRBD1. This CDR3 is 15 amino acids long. V gave up 8 bases and J gave up 7 bases; unmatched junction bases: 16. CDR1 and CDR2 (germline): SGHAT, FQNNGV. The CDR3 DNA follows: TGTGCCAGCTCACCACAAGGGGGGACAGCTCCTGGCTACACCTTC. Translating it yields CASSPQGGTAPGYTF.

This rearrangement joins TRBV28 to TRBJ1-6; unclear D gene. Per the germline V gene, CDR1 is MDHEN and CDR2 is SYDVKM. V lost 7 bases to trimming and J lost 7 bases, with 8 bases between them. The CDR3 is 12 amino acids. CDR3 sequence reads: CASTTGNSPLHF. The CDR3 DNA sequence: TGTGCCAGCACCACGGGGAATTCACCCCTCCACTTT.